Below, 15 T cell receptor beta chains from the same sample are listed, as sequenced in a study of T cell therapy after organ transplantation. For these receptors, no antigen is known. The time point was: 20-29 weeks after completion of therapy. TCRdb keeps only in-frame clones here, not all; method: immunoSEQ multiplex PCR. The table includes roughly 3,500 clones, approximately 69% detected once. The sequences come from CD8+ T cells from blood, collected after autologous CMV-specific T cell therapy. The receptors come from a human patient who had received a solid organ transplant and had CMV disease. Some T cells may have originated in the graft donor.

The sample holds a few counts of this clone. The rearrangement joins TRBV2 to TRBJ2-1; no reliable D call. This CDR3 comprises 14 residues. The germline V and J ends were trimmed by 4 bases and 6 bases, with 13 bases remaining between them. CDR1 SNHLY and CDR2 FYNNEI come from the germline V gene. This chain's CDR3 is CASSGTSEANEQFF. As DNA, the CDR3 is TGTGCCAGCAGTGGGACCAGCGAGGCCAATGAGCAGTTCTTC. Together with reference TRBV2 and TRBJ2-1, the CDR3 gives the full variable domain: EPEVTQTPSHQVTQMGQEVILRCVPISNHLYFYWYRQILGQKVEFLVSFYNNEISEKSEIFDDQFSVERPDGSNFTLKIRSTKLEDSAMYFCASSGTSEANEQFFGPGTRLTVL.

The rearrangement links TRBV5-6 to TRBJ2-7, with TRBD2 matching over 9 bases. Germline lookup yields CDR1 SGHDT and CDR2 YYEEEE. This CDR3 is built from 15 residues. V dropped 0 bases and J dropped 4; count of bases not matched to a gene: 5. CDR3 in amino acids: CASSLASGITYEQYF. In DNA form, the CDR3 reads TGTGCCAGCAGCTTGGCTAGCGGGATTACGTACGAGCAGTACTTC.

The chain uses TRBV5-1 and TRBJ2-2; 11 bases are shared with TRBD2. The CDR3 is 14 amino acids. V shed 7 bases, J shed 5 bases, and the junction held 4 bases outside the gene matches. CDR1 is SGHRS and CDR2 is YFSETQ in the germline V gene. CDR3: CASRLAGLTGELFF. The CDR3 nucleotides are TGCGCCAGCCGACTAGCGGGACTGACCGGGGAGCTGTTTTTT.

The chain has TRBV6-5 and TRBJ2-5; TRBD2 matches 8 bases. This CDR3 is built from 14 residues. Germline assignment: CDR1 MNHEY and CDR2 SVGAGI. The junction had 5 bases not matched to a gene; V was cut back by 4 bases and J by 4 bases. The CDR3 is CASSLRGRSETQYF. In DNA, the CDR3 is TGTGCCAGCAGTTTGCGCGGGAGGTCAGAGACCCAGTACTTC.

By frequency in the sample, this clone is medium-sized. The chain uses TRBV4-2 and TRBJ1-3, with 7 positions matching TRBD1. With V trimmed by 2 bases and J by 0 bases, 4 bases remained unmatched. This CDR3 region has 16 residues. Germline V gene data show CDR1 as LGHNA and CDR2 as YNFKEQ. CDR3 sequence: CASSQKGTDSGNTIYF. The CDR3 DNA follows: TGTGCCAGCAGCCAAAAAGGGACAGACTCTGGAAACACCATATATTTT.

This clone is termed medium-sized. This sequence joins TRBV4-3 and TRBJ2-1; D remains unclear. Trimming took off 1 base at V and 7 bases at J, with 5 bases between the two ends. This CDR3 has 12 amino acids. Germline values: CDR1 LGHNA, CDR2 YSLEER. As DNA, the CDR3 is TGCGCCAGCAGCCAAGGACCTAATGAGCAGTTCTTC. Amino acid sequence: CASSQGPNEQFF.

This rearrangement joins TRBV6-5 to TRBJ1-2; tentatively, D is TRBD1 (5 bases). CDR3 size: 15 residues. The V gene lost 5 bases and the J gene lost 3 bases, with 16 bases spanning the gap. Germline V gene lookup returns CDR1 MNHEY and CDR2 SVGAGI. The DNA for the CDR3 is TGTGCCAGCAGTCCCATCGGGGGAGGTTACTATGGCTACACCTTC. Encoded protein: CASSPIGGGYYGYTF.

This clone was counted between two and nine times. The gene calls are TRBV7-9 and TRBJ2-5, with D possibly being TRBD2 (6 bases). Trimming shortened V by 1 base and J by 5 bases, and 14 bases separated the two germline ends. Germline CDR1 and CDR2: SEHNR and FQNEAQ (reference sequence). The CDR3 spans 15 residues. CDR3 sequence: CASSLGQRVGETQYF. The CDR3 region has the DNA TGTGCCAGCAGCTTAGGCCAGCGGGTCGGGGAGACCCAGTACTTC.

DNA for the CDR3: TGTGCCAGTACCGGCGGACAGAATGGCGAAAAACTGTTTTTT. Translation: CASTGGQNGEKLFF. The rearrangement uses TRBV19 and TRBJ1-4, with D possibly being TRBD1 (6 bases). The germline V gene has CDR1 LNHDA and CDR2 SQIVND (reference sequence). The CDR3 is 14 amino acids. Trimming cost V 7 bases and J 8 bases, with 17 bases left between them. Combining the CDR3 with reference TRBV19 and TRBJ1-4 gives the whole variable domain DGGITQSPKYLFRKEGQNVTLSCEQNLNHDAMYWYRQDPGQGLRLIYYSQIVNDFQKGDIAEGYSVSREKKESFPLTVTSAQKNPTAFYLCASTGGQNGEKLFFGSGTQLSVL.

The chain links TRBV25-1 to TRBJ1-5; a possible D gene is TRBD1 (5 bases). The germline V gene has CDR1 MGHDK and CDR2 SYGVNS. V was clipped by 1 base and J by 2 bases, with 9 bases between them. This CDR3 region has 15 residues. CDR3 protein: CASSELGVCNQPQHF. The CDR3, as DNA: TGTGCCAGCAGTGAATTAGGGGTTTGCAATCAGCCCCAGCATTTT.

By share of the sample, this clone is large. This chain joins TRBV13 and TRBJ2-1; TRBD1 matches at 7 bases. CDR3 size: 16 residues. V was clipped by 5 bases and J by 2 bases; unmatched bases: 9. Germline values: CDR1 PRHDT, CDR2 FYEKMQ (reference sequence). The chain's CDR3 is CASSATGLTTYNEQFF. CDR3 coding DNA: TGTGCCAGCAGCGCGACAGGGCTGACAACCTACAATGAGCAGTTCTTC.

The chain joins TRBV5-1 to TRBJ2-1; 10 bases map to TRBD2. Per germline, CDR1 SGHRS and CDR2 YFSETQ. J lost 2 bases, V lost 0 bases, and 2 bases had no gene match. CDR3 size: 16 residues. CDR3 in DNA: TGCGCCAGCAGCTTGGCGACTAGCGGGCCCTACAATGAGCAGTTCTTC. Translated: CASSLATSGPYNEQFF.

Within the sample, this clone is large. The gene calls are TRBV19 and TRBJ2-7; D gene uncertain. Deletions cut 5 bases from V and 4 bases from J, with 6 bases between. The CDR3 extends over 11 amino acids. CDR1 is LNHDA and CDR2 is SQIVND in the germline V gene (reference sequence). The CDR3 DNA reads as TGTGCCAGTAGTGGCGGTTACGAGCAGTACTTC. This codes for CASSGGYEQYF.

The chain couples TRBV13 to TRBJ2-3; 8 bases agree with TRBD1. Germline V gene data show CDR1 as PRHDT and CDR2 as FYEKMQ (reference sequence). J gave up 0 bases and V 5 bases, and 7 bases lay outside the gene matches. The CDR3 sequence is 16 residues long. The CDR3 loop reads CASSQATGVSTDTQYF. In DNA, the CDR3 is TGTGCCAGCAGCCAAGCGACAGGGGTTAGCACAGATACGCAGTATTTT.

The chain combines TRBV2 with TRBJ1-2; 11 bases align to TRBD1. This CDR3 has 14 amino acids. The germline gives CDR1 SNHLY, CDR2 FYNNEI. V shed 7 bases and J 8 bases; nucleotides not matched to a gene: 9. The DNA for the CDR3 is TGTGCCAGCACAGGGACAGGGGGAAGTTGGGGCTACACCTTC. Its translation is CASTGTGGSWGYTF.